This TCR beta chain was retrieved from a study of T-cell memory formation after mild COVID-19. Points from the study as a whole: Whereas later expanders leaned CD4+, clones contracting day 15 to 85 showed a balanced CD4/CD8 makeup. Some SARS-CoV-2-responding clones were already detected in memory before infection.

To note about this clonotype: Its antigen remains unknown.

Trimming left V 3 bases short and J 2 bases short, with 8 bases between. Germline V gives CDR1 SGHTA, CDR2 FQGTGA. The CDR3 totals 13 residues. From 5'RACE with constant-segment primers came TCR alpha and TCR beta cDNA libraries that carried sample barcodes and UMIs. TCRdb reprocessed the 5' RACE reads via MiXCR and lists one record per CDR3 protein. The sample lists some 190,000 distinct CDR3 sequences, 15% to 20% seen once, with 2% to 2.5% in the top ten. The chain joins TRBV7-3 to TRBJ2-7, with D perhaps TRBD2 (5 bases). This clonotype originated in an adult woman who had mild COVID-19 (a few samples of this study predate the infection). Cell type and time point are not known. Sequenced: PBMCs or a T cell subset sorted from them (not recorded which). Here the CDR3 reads CASSLGSTYEQYF. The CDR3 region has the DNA TGTGCCAGCAGCTTGGGGAGCACCTACGAGCAGTACTTC.